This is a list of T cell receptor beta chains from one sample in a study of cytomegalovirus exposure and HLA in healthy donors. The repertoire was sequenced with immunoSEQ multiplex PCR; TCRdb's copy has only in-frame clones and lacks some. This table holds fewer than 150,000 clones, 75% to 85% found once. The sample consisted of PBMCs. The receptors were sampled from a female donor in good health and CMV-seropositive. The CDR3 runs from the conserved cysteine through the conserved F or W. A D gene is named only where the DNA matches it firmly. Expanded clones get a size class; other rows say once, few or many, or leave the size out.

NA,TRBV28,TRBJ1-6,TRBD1,TGTGCCAGCAGGGGACAGGTTGAGTCACCCCTCCACTTT,CASRGQVESPLHF
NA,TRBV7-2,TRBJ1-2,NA,TGTGCCAGCCTCACCGAGATAGGCTACACCTTC,CASLTEIGYTF
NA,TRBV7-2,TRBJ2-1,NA,TGTGCCAGCAGCCTCGACTTCAGCTCCTACAATGAGCAGTTCTTC,CASSLDFSSYNEQFF
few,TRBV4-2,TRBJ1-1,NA,TGTGCCAGCAGCACATCTAGTGCCAGCTGGGCTGAAGCTTTCTTT,CASSTSSASWAEAFF
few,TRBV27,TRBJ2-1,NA,TGTGCCAGCAGTTCCGACATCACACCCTACAATGAGCAGTTCTTC,CASSSDITPYNEQFF
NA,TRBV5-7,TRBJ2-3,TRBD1,TGTGCCAGCAGCCTCAGCTCAGGGGGACCGACCACAGATACGCAGTATTTT,CASSLSSGGPTTDTQYF
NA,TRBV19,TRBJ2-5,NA,TGTGCCAGTAGTATTGACCAGGCCGAAAAGACCCAGTACTTC,CASSIDQAEKTQYF
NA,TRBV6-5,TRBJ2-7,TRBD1,TGTGCCAGCAGTTACTCGAACAGGGGGCAAAACGAGCAGTACTTC,CASSYSNRGQNEQYF
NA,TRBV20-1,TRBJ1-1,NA,TGTAGTGCTAGAGACGAGTTCGAGGCTTTCTTT,CSARDEFEAFF
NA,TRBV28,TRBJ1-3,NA,TGTGCCAGCAGTTTGACAGACCCCTCTGGAAACACCATATATTTT,CASSLTDPSGNTIYF
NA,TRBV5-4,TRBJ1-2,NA,TGTGCCAGCAGCTCCCGTACTCTTTTCGGCTACACCTTC,CASSSRTLFGYTF
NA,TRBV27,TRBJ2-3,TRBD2,TGTGCCAGCAGTTTCCGATTAGCGGGGGCCAGCACAGATACGCAGTATTTT,CASSFRLAGASTDTQYF
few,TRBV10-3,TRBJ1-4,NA,TGTGCCATCAGTGAGTCTTGGGGAGGGACCGAAAAACTGTTTTTT,CAISESWGGTEKLFF
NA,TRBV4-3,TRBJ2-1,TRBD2,TGCGCCAGCAGCCAAACGACTAGCGGGGGGGACAATGAGCAGTTCTTC,CASSQTTSGGDNEQFF
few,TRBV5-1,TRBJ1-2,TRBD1,TGCGCCAGCAGCTTGGGGGTCGGGACAGGGGGGCCTCAGGATGGCTACACCTTC,CASSLGVGTGGPQDGYTF
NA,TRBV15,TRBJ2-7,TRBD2,TGTGCCACCAGCTCCAGCGGGGGGGCCATAGAGCAGTACTTC,CATSSSGGAIEQYF
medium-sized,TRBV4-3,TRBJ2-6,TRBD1,TGCGCCAGCAGCCCCTTCACAGGGGGCGACTCTGGGGCCAACGTCCTGACTTTC,CASSPFTGGDSGANVLTF
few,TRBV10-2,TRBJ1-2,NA,TGCGCCAGCAGCCCCGCGGGGGATGGGGGCTACACCTTC,CASSPAGDGGYTF
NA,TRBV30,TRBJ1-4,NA,TGTGCCTGGAGTCAGTACGGGGAGGATGAAAAACTGTTTTTT,CAWSQYGEDEKLFF
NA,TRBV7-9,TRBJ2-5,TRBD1,TGTGCCAGCAGCTTAGCGACAGGGGGAGTCCGGGAGACCCAGTACTTC,CASSLATGGVRETQYF
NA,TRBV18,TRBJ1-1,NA,TGTGCCAGCTCACCTGGACAGAGCACTGAAGCTCTCTTT,CASSPGQSTEALF
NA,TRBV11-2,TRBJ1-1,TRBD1,TGTGCCAGCAGCTCCTACAGGGGGCGGCTGAACACTGAAGCTTTCTTT,CASSSYRGRLNTEAFF
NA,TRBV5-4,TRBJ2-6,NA,TGTGCCAGCAGCTTGGACCGGTTCTCTGGGGCCAACGTCCTGACTTTC,CASSLDRFSGANVLTF
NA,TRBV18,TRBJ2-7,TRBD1,TGTGCCAGCTCACCGGCAATGACAGGGCCCGAGCAGTACTTC,CASSPAMTGPEQYF
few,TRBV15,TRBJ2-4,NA,TGTGCCACCAGCCCGACTGAGCCCAAAAACATTCAGTACTTC,CATSPTEPKNIQYF
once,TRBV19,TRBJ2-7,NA,TGTGCCAGTAGTATAGGGACAGCTGGACGCGCGGAGTACTTC,CASSIGTAGRAEYF
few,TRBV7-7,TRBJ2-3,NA,TGTGCTAGCAGCTCTATGGGGGGAGATACGCAGTATTTT,CASSSMGGDTQYF
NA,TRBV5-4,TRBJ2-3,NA,TGTGCCAGCAGCTTGGCCGGGGGCACAGATACGCAGTATTTT,CASSLAGGTDTQYF
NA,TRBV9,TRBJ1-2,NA,TGTGCCAGCAGCGTAGGTCAGGGGAACTATGGCTACACCTTC,CASSVGQGNYGYTF
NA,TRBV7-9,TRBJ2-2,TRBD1,TGTGCCAGCAGCTCCGACAGGGCCACCGGGGAGCTGTTTTTT,CASSSDRATGELFF
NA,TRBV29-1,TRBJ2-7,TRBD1,TGCAGCGTGGCGGGACAGGATTTCTACGAGCAGTACTTC,CSVAGQDFYEQYF
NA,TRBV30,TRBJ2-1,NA,TGTGCCTGGATCTCCGCCGGTGAGCAGTTCTTC,CAWISAGEQFF
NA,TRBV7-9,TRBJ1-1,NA,TGTGCCAGCAGCCCCGAGGAGGCCCTAGTTGAAGCTTTCTTT,CASSPEEALVEAFF
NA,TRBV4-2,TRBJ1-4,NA,TGTGCCAGCAGCCAAGATGAGGGAGGGAGGAATGAAAAACTGTTTTTT,CASSQDEGGRNEKLFF
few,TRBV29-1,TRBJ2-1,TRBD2,TGCAGCGTCGCTGGGAGGGGCGAAGAGGCCTACAATGAGCAGTTCTTC,CSVAGRGEEAYNEQFF
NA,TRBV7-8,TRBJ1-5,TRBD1,TGTGCCAGCAGCTTTAGGACAGGGGCACATCAGCCCCAGCATTTT,CASSFRTGAHQPQHF
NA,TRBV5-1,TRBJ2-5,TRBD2,TGCGCCAGCAGCTTTCTAGCGGGGAGCCAAGAGACCCAGTACTTC,CASSFLAGSQETQYF
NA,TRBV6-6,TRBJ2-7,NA,TGTGCCAGGCGAAAAACCTCAGACTACCGGTCCTACGAGCAGTACTTC,CARRKTSDYRSYEQYF
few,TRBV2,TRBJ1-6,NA,TGTGCCAGCATCGTGCTTGCCGGTTCACCCCTCCACTTT,CASIVLAGSPLHF
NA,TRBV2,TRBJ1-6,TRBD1,TGTGCCAGCATGGACAGGGAAAATTCACCCCTCCACTTT,CASMDRENSPLHF
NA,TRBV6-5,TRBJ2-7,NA,TGTGCCAGCAGTTTGCTCACTGCCTCCTACGAGCAGTACTTC,CASSLLTASYEQYF
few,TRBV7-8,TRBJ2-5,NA,TGTGCCAGCAGCTTAGGGCTAGTTGAGACCCAGTACTTC,CASSLGLVETQYF
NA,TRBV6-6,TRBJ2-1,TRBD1,TGTGCCAGCAGCCCGACCGGGACAGGGAGGTACAATGAGCAGTTCTTC,CASSPTGTGRYNEQFF
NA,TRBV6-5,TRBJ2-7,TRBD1,TGTGCCAGCAGCCTGGGACAGGCTTCCTACGAGCAGTACTTC,CASSLGQASYEQYF
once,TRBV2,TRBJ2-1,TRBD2,TGTGCCAGCCGGGGGGCCTACAATGAGCAGTTCTTC,CASRGAYNEQFF
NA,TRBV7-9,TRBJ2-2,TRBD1,TGTGCCAGCAGCTCCCCGGGACAGGGAGGCAAGCTGTTTTTT,CASSSPGQGGKLFF
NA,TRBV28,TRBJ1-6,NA,TGTATTACTTTCCGGGATTATAATTCACCCCTCCACTTT,CITFRDYNSPLHF